The 27 T cell receptor beta chains below all came from one sample that was sequenced in a study of pediatric ulcerative colitis. The rectum was sampled with one to two pinch biopsies at colonoscopy. The protocol was immunoSEQ multiplex PCR, while the TCRdb copy is restricted to in-frame clones and leaves out a portion. The sample includes about 34,000 clones, 75% of them seen just once. Sequencing used gut tissue. Every receptor here comes from a boy aged 5-17 years with severe ulcerative colitis.

The V and J genes are TRBV10-3 and TRBJ2-3; D is perhaps TRBD1 or TRBD2 (5 bases each). This CDR3 has 14 amino acids. Between the trimmed V and J ends, which lost 4 bases and 6 bases, there was a span of 14 bases. From germline, CDR1 is ENHRY and CDR2 SYGVKD. CDR3 residues: CAISGGVPGDTQYF. CDR3 bases: TGTGCCATCAGTGGAGGGGTTCCTGGGGATACGCAGTATTTT.

J is TRBJ1-5 and V is TRBV7-6; D is unresolved. Germline V gene lookup returns CDR1 SGHVS and CDR2 FNYEAQ. CDR3 length equals 15 residues. V dropped 5 bases and J dropped 0 bases, with 11 bases sitting between them. The CDR3 here is CASSLSPYSNQPQHF. In nucleotides, the CDR3 is TGTGCCAGCAGCCTGTCGCCCTATAGCAATCAGCCCCAGCATTTT.

This chain links TRBV7-9 with TRBJ2-1, with no clear D. V lost 3 bases, J lost 8 bases, and 8 bases lay in between. CDR1 SEHNR and CDR2 FQNEAQ come from the germline V gene (reference sequence). The CDR3 has 12 residues. In DNA form, the CDR3 reads TGTGCCAGCAGCTTTTACCGAGATGAGCAGTTCTTC. As protein: CASSFYRDEQFF.

This clone has a handful of counts. V is TRBV5-1 and J is TRBJ2-7; no firm D call. In germline, CDR1 is SGHRS, CDR2 YFSETQ. There are 14 residues in the CDR3. V was clipped by 4 bases and J by 0 bases, with 11 bases between them. CDR3 nucleotides: TGCGCCAGCAGCCCGGACGGACCCTCCTACGAGCAGTACTTC. It yields the protein CASSPDGPSYEQYF.

By share, this clone ranks as medium-sized. The chain combines TRBV5-5 with TRBJ2-4; perhaps TRBD1 as D (6 bases). V lost 1 base to trimming and J lost 6 bases, with 11 bases between them. The CDR3 loop spans 14 amino acids. CDR1 is SGHKS and CDR2 is YYEKEE in the germline V gene (reference sequence). The CDR3 nucleotides read TGTGCCAGCAGCTTGTCAGGGGTCGGAAACATTCAGTACTTC. Amino acid sequence: CASSLSGVGNIQYF.

The rearrangement joins TRBV2 to TRBJ2-3; D is tentatively TRBD1 or TRBD2 (5 bases each). The CDR3 spans 15 residues. Trimming removed 4 bases from V and 4 bases from J, with 15 bases in between. CDR1 is SNHLY and CDR2 is FYNNEI in the germline V gene. CDR3 loop: CASSGSGLRADTQYF. CDR3 DNA: TGTGCCAGCAGTGGATCGGGGCTCCGCGCAGATACGCAGTATTTT.

The rearrangement joins TRBV5-1 to TRBJ2-2; D is possibly TRBD2 (6 bases). V shed 4 bases and J shed 4 bases, with 17 bases lying between them. CDR1 and CDR2 (germline): SGHRS, YFSETQ. The CDR3 totals 16 residues. This chain's CDR3 is CASSLRLVGGTGELFF. CDR3 coding DNA: TGCGCCAGCAGCCTCCGGCTAGTGGGGGGCACCGGGGAGCTGTTTTTT.

The rearrangement uses TRBV29-1 and TRBJ2-3, with TRBD1 matching over 9 bases. CDR3 length: 16 amino acids. Germline-derived CDR1 and CDR2 are SQVTM and ANQGSEA. V gave up 7 bases and J gave up 6 bases; unmatched junction bases: 17. The CDR3 loop is CSGDESWTGVSDTQYF. The CDR3 region has the DNA TGCAGCGGCGACGAGTCCTGGACAGGGGTGAGCGATACGCAGTATTTT.

This clone appeared a few times. The V gene is TRBV6-1, the J gene TRBJ1-3; perhaps TRBD1 as D (6 bases). From germline, CDR1 is MNHNS and CDR2 SASEGT. The CDR3 covers 13 residues. V was shortened by 4 bases and J by 4 bases, with 8 bases between the two germline ends. The DNA for the CDR3 is TGTGCCAGCAGTGTAGGACAGGGAAACACCATATATTTT. Residues: CASSVGQGNTIYF.

This clone was seen once. The genes are TRBV15 and TRBJ1-6; maybe TRBD1 (5 bases). CDR3 length equals 15 residues. Germline V gene data show CDR1 as LNHNV and CDR2 as YYDKDF (reference sequence). The V end lost 5 bases, the J end lost 6 bases, and 14 bases lay between the germline ends. Here the CDR3 reads CATSLERTRNSPLHF. CDR3 nucleotide sequence: TGTGCCACCAGCCTAGAAAGGACACGTAATTCACCCCTCCACTTT.

This chain uses TRBV19 with TRBJ2-3, with 8 bases identical to TRBD2. Germline CDR1 and CDR2: LNHDA and SQIVND (reference sequence). There are 15 residues in the CDR3. Trimming took 8 bases from V and 5 from J; bases not matched to a gene: 12. The CDR3 loop reads CASDKGTSGEDTQYF. CDR3 DNA sequence: TGTGCCAGTGACAAAGGGACTAGTGGGGAAGATACGCAGTATTTT.

The chain links TRBV2 to TRBJ2-7; D remains ambiguous. V was trimmed by 2 bases and J by 3 bases, leaving 5 bases between them. Germline values: CDR1 SNHLY, CDR2 FYNNEI. This CDR3 has 12 amino acids. In nucleotides, the CDR3 is TGTGCCAGCAGTGAAAACAGCTACGAGCAGTACTTC. Its protein product is CASSENSYEQYF. Supplemented by reference TRBV2 and TRBJ2-7, the full variable domain reads EPEVTQTPSHQVTQMGQEVILRCVPISNHLYFYWYRQILGQKVEFLVSFYNNEISEKSEIFDDQFSVERPDGSNFTLKIRSTKLEDSAMYFCASSENSYEQYFGPGTRLTVT.

The V call is TRBV7-2, the J call TRBJ1-1, with a weak D call TRBD1 (5 bases). Germline V lookup: CDR1 SGHTA, CDR2 FQGNSA. V was pared by 3 bases and J by 10 bases, with 18 bases between. This CDR3 has 14 residues. CDR3 in amino acids: CASSFGWGGNPAFF. The CDR3, as DNA: TGTGCCAGCAGCTTCGGTTGGGGCGGGAATCCAGCTTTCTTT.

The chain links TRBV27 to TRBJ2-7; D possibly uses TRBD1 or TRBD2 (5 bases each). Germline loops: CDR1 MNHEY, CDR2 SMNVEV (reference sequence). This CDR3 spans 14 amino acids. V lost 3 bases and J 3 bases, leaving 12 bases between the germline ends. CDR3 sequence (DNA): TGTGCCAGCAGTTTTGGGGACGGCTACTACGAGCAGTACTTC. Its protein product is CASSFGDGYYEQYF.

This clone occurred a few times. The chain combines TRBV6-5 with TRBJ1-5; 7 bases are a match to TRBD1. The V gene's germline CDR1 is MNHEY and CDR2 SVGAGI. V shed 4 bases, J shed 4 bases, and the junction held 7 bases outside the gene matches. The CDR3 covers 15 residues. The CDR3 loop reads CASSSQGLENQPQHF. In DNA form, the CDR3 reads TGTGCCAGCAGTTCACAGGGGCTAGAAAATCAGCCCCAGCATTTT.

This chain connects TRBV10-3 to TRBJ2-7, with D tentatively TRBD2 (5 bases). The ends were cut back, 3 bases at V and 1 base at J, with 16 bases in the middle. This CDR3 contains 16 residues. The germline V gene encodes CDR1 ENHRY and CDR2 SYGVKD. CDR3 DNA: TGTGCCATCAGTGACCCTCCCGGGAAGGGTTCCTACGAGCAGTACTTC. This gives the protein CAISDPPGKGSYEQYF.

The chain joins TRBV19 to TRBJ1-2; TRBD1 agrees at 10 bases. J gave up 7 bases and V 3 bases, and 14 bases lay outside the gene matches. In germline, CDR1 is LNHDA, CDR2 SQIVND (reference sequence). The CDR3 spans 17 residues. CDR3 sequence: CASSMYGTGEKVGGYTF. The CDR3 DNA reads TGTGCCAGTAGTATGTATGGGACAGGGGAAAAGGTTGGTGGCTACACCTTC.

The CDR3 loop reads CASSDMDGYTF. CDR3 coding DNA: TGTGCCAGCAGTGACATGGATGGCTACACCTTC. The gene calls are TRBV28 and TRBJ1-2, with D unclear. The CDR3 is made up of 11 amino acids. The germline V gene encodes CDR1 MDHEN and CDR2 SYDVKM. V was trimmed by 5 bases and J by 6 bases, leaving 7 bases between them.

This chain connects TRBV5-4 to TRBJ2-3; weak D call: TRBD1 (5 bases). Germline lookup yields CDR1 SGHNT and CDR2 YYREEE (reference sequence). CDR3 length: 14 amino acids. V was trimmed by 3 bases and J by 0 bases, leaving 8 bases between them. CDR3 bases: TGTGCCAGCAGCTCGGACACTAGCACAGATACGCAGTATTTT. Translation: CASSSDTSTDTQYF.

The chain carries TRBV2 and TRBJ1-2, with 10 bases identical to TRBD1. The CDR3 totals 15 residues. Trimming cost V 5 bases and J 3 bases; bases outside gene matches: 6. Germline V gene sequence: CDR1 SNHLY, CDR2 FYNNEI. This CDR3 is CASSQRTGGYYGYTF. Written as DNA, the CDR3 is TGTGCCAGCAGTCAGCGGACAGGGGGGTACTATGGCTACACCTTC.

The table lists this clone with a few counts. The chain employs TRBV4-1 and TRBJ1-6; D unclear. CDR1 is MGHRA, CDR2 YSYEKL, per germline. The CDR3 runs 19 residues. Trimming took off 3 bases at V and 1 base at J, with 19 bases between the two ends. CDR3 loop: CASSQDRKLLNSYNSPLHF. CDR3 DNA sequence: TGCGCCAGCAGCCAGGATAGGAAACTCCTGAATTCCTATAATTCACCCCTCCACTTT.

The V and J genes are TRBV6-5 and TRBJ2-7, with D unresolved. V dropped 4 bases and J dropped 0 bases, with 13 bases sitting between them. The CDR3 has 15 residues. Germline CDR1 reads MNHEY; CDR2 reads SVGAGI. In DNA form, the CDR3 reads TGTGCCAGCAGTTCCACCCGGGTGAGCTCCTACGAGCAGTACTTC. Residues: CASSSTRVSSYEQYF.

The gene calls are TRBV7-3 and TRBJ1-1, with D uncertain. Per the germline V gene, CDR1 is SGHTA and CDR2 is FQGTGA. The CDR3 totals 11 residues. The V end lost 4 bases, the J end lost 4 bases, and 4 bases lay between the germline ends. The CDR3 nucleotides are TGTGCCAGCAGCTCGAGCACTGAAGCTTTCTTT. Translation: CASSSSTEAFF.

A few counts support this clone. V gene TRBV13 combines with J gene TRBJ1-6, with no clear D. The V and J ends lost 7 bases and 7 bases respectively, with 8 bases between them. CDR1 and CDR2 from the germline V gene are PRHDT and FYEKMQ (reference sequence). The CDR3 has 12 amino acids. CDR3 sequence (DNA): TGTGCCAGCACCCTCATGAATTCACCCCTCCACTTT. It encodes CASTLMNSPLHF.

This clone was counted between two and nine times. The chain carries TRBV2 and TRBJ1-1; possible D gene TRBD1, 5 bases. The ends were cut back, 5 bases at V and 5 bases at J, with 15 bases in the middle. The germline V gene encodes CDR1 SNHLY and CDR2 FYNNEI. This CDR3 has 14 amino acids. In DNA form, the CDR3 reads TGTGCCAGCAGTCACGGGACGGACATAACTGAAGCTTTCTTT. Translated: CASSHGTDITEAFF. The full variable domain, completed using reference TRBV2 and TRBJ1-1, is EPEVTQTPSHQVTQMGQEVILRCVPISNHLYFYWYRQILGQKVEFLVSFYNNEISEKSEIFDDQFSVERPDGSNFTLKIRSTKLEDSAMYFCASSHGTDITEAFFGQGTRLTVV.

CDR3 sequence reads: CATSPESTARGYTF. The CDR3 coding sequence is TGTGCCACCAGCCCCGAATCTACGGCCCGGGGCTACACCTTC. The J gene is TRBJ1-2, the V gene TRBV15; D not resolved. The CDR3 loop spans 14 amino acids. CDR1 and CDR2 from the germline V gene are LNHNV and YYDKDF (reference sequence). V was cut by 5 bases and J by 8 bases, with 18 bases left in between. Using reference TRBV15 and TRBJ1-2 for the parts outside the CDR3, the full variable domain is DAMVIQNPRYQVTQFGKPVTLSCSQTLNHNVMYWYQQKSSQAPKLLFHYYDKDFNNEADTPDNFQSRRPNTSFCFLDIRSPGLGDTAMYLCATSPESTARGYTFGSGTRLTVV.

The J gene is TRBJ2-7, the V gene TRBV28; no reliable D call. The CDR3 sequence is 13 residues long. Deletions cut 3 bases from V and 2 bases from J, with 8 bases between. The germline V gene has CDR1 MDHEN and CDR2 SYDVKM. The CDR3: CASSFRETYEQYF. The CDR3 DNA follows: TGTGCCAGCAGTTTCCGCGAAACCTACGAGCAGTACTTC.